These 24 T cell receptor beta chains were all obtained from the same sample, sequenced in a study of metastatic and nonmetastatic thyroid tumors. Thyroid surgery had not been preceded by any treatment in any patient. Through MiXCR, TCRdb re-clonotyped the PCR reads. The data show around 28,000 clones, with around 15% seen just once and about 4.8% held by the top ten. The sequenced material came from blood. All receptors come from a female donor with papillary thyroid cancer or a benign thyroid nodule (not recorded which). Some clones in this sample may be carry-over from other donors' samples.

The gene calls are TRBV6-1 and TRBJ2-1; 9 bases align to TRBD2. Germline V lookup: CDR1 MNHNS, CDR2 SASEGT. The CDR3 spans 14 residues. After removal of 9 bases from V and 6 bases from J, the junction contained 9 bases not matched to a gene. The CDR3 DNA reads as TGTGCCAGTCGTTTAGCGGGAGAGAGCAATGAGCAGTTCTTC. This encodes CASRLAGESNEQFF.

This clone was seen repeatedly, ten times or more. This chain links TRBV10-3 with TRBJ2-5; 10 nucleotides agree with TRBD1. J lost 3 bases, V lost 7 bases, and 5 bases had no gene match. The CDR3 loop spans 14 amino acids. Germline V lookup: CDR1 ENHRY, CDR2 SYGVKD. The CDR3 is CAINSGQGKETQYF. For the CDR3, the DNA is TGTGCCATCAACTCGGGACAGGGGAAAGAGACCCAGTACTTC.

This clone was seen many times. The gene calls are TRBV9 and TRBJ2-5; 14 bases map to TRBD2. CDR1 SGDLS and CDR2 YYNGEE come from the germline V gene. Germline trimming cut 3 bases from V and 2 bases from J; bases unmatched to any gene: 6. The CDR3 is made up of 17 amino acids. CDR3 DNA sequence: TGTGCCAGCAGCGCCCTGGGGACTAGCGGGAGACAAGAGACCCAGTACTTC. It specifies CASSALGTSGRQETQYF.

This clone was counted at least ten times. V gene TRBV7-9 combines with J gene TRBJ1-6; possible D gene TRBD1, 5 bases. The CDR3 contains 14 residues. Germline V CDR1 and CDR2: SEHNR, FQNEAQ (reference sequence). V gave up 2 bases and J gave up 8 bases, with 10 bases separating them. The CDR3 region has the DNA TGTGCCAGCAGCTTACAGAGGGGAGATTCACCCCTCCACTTT. Its protein product is CASSLQRGDSPLHF.

The table lists this clone with many counts. The chain recombines TRBV9 with TRBJ2-2, with D possibly TRBD1 on 5 matching bases. CDR1 is SGDLS and CDR2 is YYNGEE in the germline V gene. The CDR3 totals 14 residues. Deletions cut 0 bases from V and 6 bases from J, with 9 bases between. CDR3: CASSVDQGPGELFF. The CDR3 coding sequence is TGTGCCAGCAGCGTAGATCAGGGCCCCGGGGAGCTGTTTTTT.

This clone was counted many times. A much larger clone differs from this one at a single base, so this may be a read error. This chain connects TRBV6-5 to TRBJ2-5, with 8 bases that match TRBD1. Looked up from germline, CDR1 is MNHEY and CDR2 is SVGAGI. The CDR3 consists of 15 residues. In DNA, the CDR3 is TGTGCCAGCAGTTCTTACAGGGGGTACCAAGAGGCCCAGTACTTC. Protein sequence: CASSSYRGYQEAQYF.

This clone is judged medium-sized (0.01 to 0.1%). The V and J genes are TRBV6-1 and TRBJ1-2, with 9 positions matching TRBD1. V was clipped by 6 bases and J by 8 bases; unmatched bases: 13. The CDR3 is 15 amino acids. The V gene's germline CDR1 is MNHNS and CDR2 SASEGT. DNA of the CDR3: TGTGCCAGCAGCGGGAGAAATACAGGGGGCGGGGGCTACACCTTC. It translates to CASSGRNTGGGGYTF.

This clone is deemed medium-sized. V usage is TRBV6-4 and J usage is TRBJ1-1; TRBD1 might be the D (5 bases). The germline V gene has CDR1 MRHNA and CDR2 SNTAGT. V lost 8 bases and J lost 2, with 12 bases in between. The CDR3 consists of 13 residues. CDR3 region: CASGGGVNTEAFF. The DNA of the CDR3 is TGTGCCAGCGGCGGGGGGGTCAACACTGAAGCTTTCTTT.

As regards this clone: The junction and the germline gene differ at one end; a read error may be behind it. CDR3 nucleotides: TGTGCCAGAAGTTACTCGAGAGTGCACTATGGCTACACCTTC. Protein sequence: CARSYSRVHYGYTF. The rearrangement links TRBV6-6 to TRBJ1-2; D unresolved. The CDR3 totals 14 residues. The germline CDR1 and CDR2 sequences are MNHNY and SVGAGI (reference sequence).

This clone was recorded many times. The chain couples TRBV6-1 to TRBJ2-3; 10 nucleotides align to TRBD2. The V segment lost 4 bases and the J segment 3 bases; nucleotides outside the gene matches: 4. The CDR3 covers 15 residues. Germline CDR1 MNHNS, CDR2 SASEGT. As DNA, the CDR3 is TGTGCCAGCAGTGGATCGACTAGCGGGACAGATACGCAGTATTTT. Its protein is CASSGSTSGTDTQYF.

This clone was detected ten times or more. The chain carries TRBV2 and TRBJ1-5, with a tentative D call TRBD1 (6 bases). Germline CDR1 is SNHLY and CDR2 is FYNNEI. This CDR3 is 15 amino acids long. Trimming cost V 5 bases and J 3 bases, with 14 bases left between them. The CDR3 DNA reads as TGTGCCAGCAGTTCATTGGGACATCTCAATCAGCCCCAGCATTTT. This sequence encodes CASSSLGHLNQPQHF. Based on the CDR3 plus reference TRBV2 and TRBJ1-5, the full variable domain is EPEVTQTPSHQVTQMGQEVILRCVPISNHLYFYWYRQILGQKVEFLVSFYNNEISEKSEIFDDQFSVERPDGSNFTLKIRSTKLEDSAMYFCASSSLGHLNQPQHFGDGTRLSIL.

This clone was seen at least ten times. This sequence joins TRBV9 and TRBJ1-5; 10 bases line up with TRBD1. The CDR3 loop spans 17 amino acids. V lost 1 base and J lost 4; bases outside the gene matches: 8. CDR1 is SGDLS, CDR2 YYNGEE, per germline. The CDR3 spells CASSVWGTGAGNQPQHF. The CDR3 DNA is TGTGCCAGCAGCGTATGGGGGACAGGGGCTGGAAATCAGCCCCAGCATTTT.

There are a few counts of this clone. This may stem from a read error, because a much larger clone lies one nucleotide away. V gene TRBV12-3 or TRBV12-4 combines with J gene TRBJ2-2; D perhaps matches TRBD2 (5 bases). CDR3 length: 13 amino acids. CDR3 sequence reads: CASSYGETGEPFF. Here the CDR3 DNA reads TGTGCCAGCAGTTACGGAGAGACCGGGGAGCCGTTTTTT.

This clone has ten or more counts. The chain recombines TRBV20-1 with TRBJ1-5; 7 nucleotides match TRBD1. Germline V CDR1 and CDR2: DFQATT, SNEGSKA (reference sequence). V trimming: 3 bases; J trimming: 6 bases; junction bases outside the gene matches: 11. This CDR3 region has 15 residues. CDR3 in amino acids: CSASDGGGGVQPQHF. CDR3 DNA: TGCAGTGCTAGTGACGGCGGAGGGGGCGTTCAGCCCCAGCATTTT.

The rearrangement links TRBV18 to TRBJ2-3; weak D call: TRBD2 (6 bases). The CDR3 sequence is 17 residues long. The germline V and J ends were trimmed by 0 bases and 1 base, with 14 bases remaining between them. Germline-derived CDR1 and CDR2 are KGHSH and LQKENI. CDR3 protein: CASSPPRGNTGTDTQYF. DNA of the CDR3: TGTGCCAGCTCACCACCTCGGGGGAACACGGGCACAGATACGCAGTATTTT.

This chain connects TRBV30 to TRBJ2-1, with D possibly being TRBD2 (5 bases). V was shortened by 0 bases and J by 8 bases, with 8 bases between the two germline ends. Germline values: CDR1 GTSNPN, CDR2 SVGIG (reference sequence). This CDR3 is built from 12 residues. The CDR3 sequence: CAWSVRGDEQFF. The DNA of the CDR3 is TGTGCCTGGAGTGTACGGGGAGATGAGCAGTTCTTC.

This clone rates as large. One end of the junction fails to match germline, which may point to a read error. The V and J genes are TRBV6-1 and TRBJ2-7; either TRBD1 or TRBD2 may supply D (5 bases each). The V gene's germline CDR1 is MNHNS and CDR2 SASEGT. The CDR3 contains 12 residues. Written as DNA, the CDR3 is TGTGCCAGCAGTGAATTCCGGGACGGGAAGATCTTC. Protein: CASSEFRDGKIF.

This clone was observed at least ten times. The V and J genes are TRBV6-1 and TRBJ1-4; 8 nucleotides match TRBD1. The CDR3 is made up of 15 amino acids. Germline trimming cut 6 bases from V and 7 bases from J; bases unmatched to any gene: 10. CDR1 and CDR2 from the germline V gene are MNHNS and SASEGT. CDR3 DNA: TGTGCCAGCAGAGAGTCGGCAGGGGGCGGTGAAAAACTGTTTTTT. Translating it yields CASRESAGGGEKLFF.

This clone is medium-sized within its sample. The genes are TRBV6-1 and TRBJ2-1; D remains unclear. The germline V gene has CDR1 MNHNS and CDR2 SASEGT. The CDR3 covers 11 residues. Trimming left V 2 bases short and J 9 bases short, with 5 bases between. CDR3 coding DNA: TGTGCCAGCAGTGAAATTCGTGAGCAGTTCTTC. Its protein product is CASSEIREQFF.

In this sample, this clone turned up a few times. The CDR3 DNA is TGTGCCAGCAGGCCCAGGGATCGTTCCGAGCAGTACTTC. The encoded protein is CASRPRDRSEQYF. V and J are TRBV5-6 and TRBJ2-7, with D perhaps TRBD1 (5 bases). V shed 5 bases and J shed 6 bases, with 15 bases lying between them. The CDR3 covers 13 residues. In germline, CDR1 is SGHDT, CDR2 YYEEEE.

This clone came up a few times. The rearrangement links TRBV6-5 to TRBJ2-7; 8 bases map to TRBD2. CDR1 MNHEY and CDR2 SVGAGI come from the germline V gene. The V segment lost 2 bases and the J segment 0 bases; nucleotides outside the gene matches: 6. The CDR3 length is 16 residues. The CDR3 region has the DNA TGTGCCAGCAGTTACCCGATAGCGGGGCCCTCCTACGAGCAGTACTTC. Translating gives CASSYPIAGPSYEQYF.

This clone was seen ten or more times. The J gene is TRBJ1-4, the V gene TRBV5-1; D ambiguous. This CDR3 is built from 15 residues. Germline V gene sequence: CDR1 SGHRS, CDR2 YFSETQ. V was trimmed by 4 bases and J by 7 bases, leaving 17 bases between them. The CDR3 coding sequence is TGCGCCAGCAGCCCGAGCCCAGCCAGGAGTGAAAAACTGTTTTTT. Translated: CASSPSPARSEKLFF.

A note on this clone: This may come from a read error, since a much larger clone is one base off. This sample includes further DNA sequences coding for the same CDR3. The V call is TRBV4-1, the J call TRBJ1-2; D might be TRBD1 (5 bases). The CDR3 covers 13 residues. Trimming took off 3 bases at V and 7 bases at J, with 12 bases between the two ends. CDR1 and CDR2 (germline): MGHRA, YSYEKL. The CDR3 DNA reads TGCGCCAGCAGCCAGGATCGGGGACGTGGCTACACCTTC. Its translation is CASSQDRGRGYTF.

This clone is categorized as medium-sized. This sequence joins TRBV6-2 or TRBV6-3 and TRBJ2-3, with TRBD1 as a possible D gene (6 bases). The CDR3 runs 15 residues. V gave up 6 bases and J gave up 0 bases, with 13 bases separating them. In germline, CDR1 is MNHEY, CDR2 SVGEGT. CDR3 region: CASSKQGRSTDTQYF. CDR3 DNA sequence: TGTGCCAGCAGCAAACAGGGTCGGAGCACAGATACGCAGTATTTT.